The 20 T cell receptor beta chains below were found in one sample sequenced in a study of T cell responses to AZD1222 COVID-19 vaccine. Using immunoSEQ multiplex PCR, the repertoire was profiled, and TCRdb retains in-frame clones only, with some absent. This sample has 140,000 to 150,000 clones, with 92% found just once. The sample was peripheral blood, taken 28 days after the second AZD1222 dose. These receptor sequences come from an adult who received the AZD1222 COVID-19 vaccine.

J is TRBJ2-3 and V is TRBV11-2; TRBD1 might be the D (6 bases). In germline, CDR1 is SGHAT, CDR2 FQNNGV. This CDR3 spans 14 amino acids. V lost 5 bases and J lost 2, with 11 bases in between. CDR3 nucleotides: TGTGCCAGCAGCCAGAACAGGGTCACAGATACGCAGTATTTT. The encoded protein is CASSQNRVTDTQYF.

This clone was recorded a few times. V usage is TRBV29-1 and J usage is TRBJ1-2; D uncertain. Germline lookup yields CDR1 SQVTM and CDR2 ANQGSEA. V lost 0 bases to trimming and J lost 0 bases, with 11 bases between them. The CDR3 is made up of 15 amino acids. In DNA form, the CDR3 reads TGCAGCGTTGAAGATCTTAGACACGCTAACTATGGCTACACCTTC. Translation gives CSVEDLRHANYGYTF.

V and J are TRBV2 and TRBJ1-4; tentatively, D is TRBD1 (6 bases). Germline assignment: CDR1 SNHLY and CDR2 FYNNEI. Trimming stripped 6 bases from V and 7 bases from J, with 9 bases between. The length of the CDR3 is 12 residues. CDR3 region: CASSQGGEKLFF. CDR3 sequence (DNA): TGTGCCAGCAGCCAAGGGGGTGAAAAACTGTTTTTT.

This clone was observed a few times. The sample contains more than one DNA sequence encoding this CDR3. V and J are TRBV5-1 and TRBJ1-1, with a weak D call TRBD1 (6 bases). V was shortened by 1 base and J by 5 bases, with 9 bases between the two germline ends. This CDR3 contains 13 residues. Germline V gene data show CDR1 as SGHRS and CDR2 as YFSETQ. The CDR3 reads CASSLNQGTEAFF. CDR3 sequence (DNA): TGCGCCAGCAGCTTGAACCAGGGGACTGAAGCTTTCTTT. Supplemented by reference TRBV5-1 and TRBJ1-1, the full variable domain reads KAGVTQTPRYLIKTRGQQVTLSCSPISGHRSVSWYQQTPGQGLQFLFEYFSETQRNKGNFPGRFSGRQFSNSRSEMNVSTLELGDSALYLCASSLNQGTEAFFGQGTRLTVV.

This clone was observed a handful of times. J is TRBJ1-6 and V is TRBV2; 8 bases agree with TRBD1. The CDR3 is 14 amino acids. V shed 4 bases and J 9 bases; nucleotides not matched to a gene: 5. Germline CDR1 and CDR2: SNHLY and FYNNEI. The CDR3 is CASSVGRGPSPLHF. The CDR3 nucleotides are TGTGCCAGCAGTGTGGGCAGGGGGCCTTCACCCCTCCACTTT.

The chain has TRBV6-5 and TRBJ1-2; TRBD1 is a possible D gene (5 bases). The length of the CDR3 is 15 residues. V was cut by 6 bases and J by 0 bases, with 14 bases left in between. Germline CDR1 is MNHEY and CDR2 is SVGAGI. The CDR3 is CASRRGHAPNYGYTF. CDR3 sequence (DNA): TGTGCCAGCAGGAGGGGTCACGCTCCTAACTATGGCTACACCTTC.

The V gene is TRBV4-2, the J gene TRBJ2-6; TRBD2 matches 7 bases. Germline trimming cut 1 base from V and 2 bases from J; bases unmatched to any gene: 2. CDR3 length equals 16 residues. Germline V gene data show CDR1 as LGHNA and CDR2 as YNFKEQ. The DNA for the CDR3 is TGTGCCAGCAGCCAAGTCAGCGGGACTGGGGCCAACGTCCTGACTTTC. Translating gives CASSQVSGTGANVLTF.

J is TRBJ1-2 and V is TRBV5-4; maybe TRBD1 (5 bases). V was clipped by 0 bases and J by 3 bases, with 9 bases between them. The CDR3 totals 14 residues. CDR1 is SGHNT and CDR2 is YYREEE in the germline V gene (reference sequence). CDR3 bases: TGTGCCAGCAGCTTGGGAGGGGCCGACTATGGCTACACCTTC. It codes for CASSLGGADYGYTF.

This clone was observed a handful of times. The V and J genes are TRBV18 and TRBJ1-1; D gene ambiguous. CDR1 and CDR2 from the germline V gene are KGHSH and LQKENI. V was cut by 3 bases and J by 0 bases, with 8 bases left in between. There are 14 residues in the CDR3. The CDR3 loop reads CASSPGLMNTEAFF. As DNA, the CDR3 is TGTGCCAGCTCACCCGGTCTCATGAACACTGAAGCTTTCTTT.

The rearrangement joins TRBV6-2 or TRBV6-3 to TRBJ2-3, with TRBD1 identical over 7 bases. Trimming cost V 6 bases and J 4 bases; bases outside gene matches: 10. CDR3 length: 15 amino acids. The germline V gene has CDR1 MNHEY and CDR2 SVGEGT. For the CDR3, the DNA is TGTGCCAGCAGCCTAGGACAGGAGGAGGCAGATACGCAGTATTTT. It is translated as CASSLGQEEADTQYF.

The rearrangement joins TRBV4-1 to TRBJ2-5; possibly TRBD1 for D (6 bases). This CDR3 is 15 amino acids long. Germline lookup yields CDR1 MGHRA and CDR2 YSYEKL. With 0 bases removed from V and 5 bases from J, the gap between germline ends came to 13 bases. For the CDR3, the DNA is TGCGCCAGCAGCCAAGAGGGACATGATGGGGAGACCCAGTACTTC. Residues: CASSQEGHDGETQYF.

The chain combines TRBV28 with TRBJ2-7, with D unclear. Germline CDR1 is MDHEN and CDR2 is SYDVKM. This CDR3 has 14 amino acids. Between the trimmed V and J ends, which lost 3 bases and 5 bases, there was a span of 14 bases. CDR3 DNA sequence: TGTGCCAGCAGTTTGTTGGGGTATAGTGACGAGCAGTACTTC. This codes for CASSLLGYSDEQYF.

The CDR3 bases are TGTGCTACCAGGGGTGGCAATCAGCCCCAGCATTTT. Protein: CATRGGNQPQHF. The rearrangement links TRBV6-5 to TRBJ1-5, with D possibly being TRBD1 (6 bases). Germline loops: CDR1 MNHEY, CDR2 SVGAGI. The CDR3 runs 12 residues.

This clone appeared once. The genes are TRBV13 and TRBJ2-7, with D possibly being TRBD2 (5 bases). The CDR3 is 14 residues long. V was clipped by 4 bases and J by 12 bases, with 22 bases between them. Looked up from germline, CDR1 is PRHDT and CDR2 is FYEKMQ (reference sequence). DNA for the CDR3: TGTGCCAGCAGCTCTAGCCGGGCAACTAACCACGGGTACTTC. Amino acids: CASSSSRATNHGYF. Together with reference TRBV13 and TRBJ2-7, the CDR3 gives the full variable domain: AAGVIQSPRHLIKEKRETATLKCYPIPRHDTVYWYQQGPGQDPQFLISFYEKMQSDKGSIPDRFSAQQFSDYHSELNMSSLELGDSALYFCASSSSRATNHGYFGPGTRLTVT.

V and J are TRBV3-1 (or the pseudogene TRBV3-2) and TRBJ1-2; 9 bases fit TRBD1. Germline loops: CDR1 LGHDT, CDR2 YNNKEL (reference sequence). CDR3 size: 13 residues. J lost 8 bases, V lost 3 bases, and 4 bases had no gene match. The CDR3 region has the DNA TGTGCCAGCAGCCACCGGGACAGGGACGGCTACACCTTC. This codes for CASSHRDRDGYTF.

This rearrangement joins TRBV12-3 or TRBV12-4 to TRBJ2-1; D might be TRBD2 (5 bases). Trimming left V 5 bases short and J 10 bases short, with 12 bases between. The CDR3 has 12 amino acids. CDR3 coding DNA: TGTGCCAGCAGTCGGCGAGGGCGGGAGCAGTTCTTC. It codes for CASSRRGREQFF.

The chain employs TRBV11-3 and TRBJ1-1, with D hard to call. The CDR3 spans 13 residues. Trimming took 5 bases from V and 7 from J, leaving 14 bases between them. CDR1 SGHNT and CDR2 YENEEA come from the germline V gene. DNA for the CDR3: TGTGCCAGCAGCCTCCACGTTGGGAGTGAAGCTTTCTTT. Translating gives CASSLHVGSEAFF. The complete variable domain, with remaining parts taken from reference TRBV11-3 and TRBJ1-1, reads EAGVVQSPRYKIIEKKQPVAFWCNPISGHNTLYWYLQNLGQGPELLIRYENEEAVDDSQLPKDRFSAERLKGVDSTLKIQPAELGDSAVYLCASSLHVGSEAFFGQGTRLTVV.

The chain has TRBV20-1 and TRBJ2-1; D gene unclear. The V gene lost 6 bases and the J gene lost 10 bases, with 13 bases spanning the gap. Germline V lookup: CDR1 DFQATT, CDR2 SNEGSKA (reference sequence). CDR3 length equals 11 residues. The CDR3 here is CSAHLFEEQFF. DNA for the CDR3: TGCAGTGCCCACCTATTTGAGGAGCAGTTCTTC.

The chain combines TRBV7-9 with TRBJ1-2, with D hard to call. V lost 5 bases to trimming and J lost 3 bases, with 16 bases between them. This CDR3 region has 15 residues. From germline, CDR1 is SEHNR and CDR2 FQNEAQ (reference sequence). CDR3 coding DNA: TGTGCCAGCAGCAACTACATGGGCCAGGACTATGGCTACACCTTC. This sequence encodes CASSNYMGQDYGYTF.

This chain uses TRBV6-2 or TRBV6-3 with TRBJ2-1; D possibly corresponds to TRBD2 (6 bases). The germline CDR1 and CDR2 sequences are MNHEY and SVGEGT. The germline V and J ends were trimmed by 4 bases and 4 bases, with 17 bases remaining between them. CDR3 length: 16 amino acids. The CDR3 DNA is TGTGCCAGCAGTTCGGGGGTACACCCCGCGTACAATGAGCAGTTCTTC. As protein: CASSSGVHPAYNEQFF.